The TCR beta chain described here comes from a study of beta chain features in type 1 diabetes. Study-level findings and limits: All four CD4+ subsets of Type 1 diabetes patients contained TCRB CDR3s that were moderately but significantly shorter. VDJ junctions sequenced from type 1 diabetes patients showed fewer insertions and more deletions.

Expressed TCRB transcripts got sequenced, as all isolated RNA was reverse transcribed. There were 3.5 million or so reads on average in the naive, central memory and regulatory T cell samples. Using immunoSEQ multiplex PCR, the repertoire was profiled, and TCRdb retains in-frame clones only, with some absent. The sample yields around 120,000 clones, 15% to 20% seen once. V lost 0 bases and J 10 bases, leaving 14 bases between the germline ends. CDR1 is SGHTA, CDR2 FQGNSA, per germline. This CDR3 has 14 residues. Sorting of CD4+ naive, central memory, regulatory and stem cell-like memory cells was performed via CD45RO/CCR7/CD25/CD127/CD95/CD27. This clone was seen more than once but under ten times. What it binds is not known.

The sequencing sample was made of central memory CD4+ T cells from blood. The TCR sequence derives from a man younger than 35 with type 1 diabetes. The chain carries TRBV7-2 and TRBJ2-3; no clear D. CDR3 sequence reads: CASSLAQANDAQYF. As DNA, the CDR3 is TGTGCCAGCAGCTTAGCGCAGGCGAACGATGCGCAGTATTTT. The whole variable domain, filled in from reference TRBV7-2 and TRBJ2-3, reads GAGVSQSPSNKVTEKGKDVELRCDPISGHTALYWYRQSLGQGLEFLIYFQGNSAPDKSGLPSDRFSAERTGGSVSTLTIQRTQQEDSAVYLCASSLAQANDAQYFGPGTRLTVL.